This entry features one TCR beta chain sequence. Antigen specificity is unknown. Germline CDR1 and CDR2: PRHDT and FYEKMQ (reference sequence). CDR3 length: 15 residues. V lost 5 bases and J lost 7; bases outside the gene matches: 11. Primers included in the PCR were 60 Vbeta and 13 Jbeta primers. The repertoire was sequenced with immunoSEQ multiplex PCR; TCRdb's copy has only in-frame clones and lacks some. The table has roughly 150,000 clones, about 68% seen once. This sample was included in a study of cytomegalovirus exposure and HLA in healthy donors. Overall study results and limits: Later analysis demonstrated an association between a missense DCLRE1C variant and TCR beta V- and J-gene trimming. Looking again later, the authors saw that most CMV-associated TCR beta chains seemed HLA-restricted. It was approximately 160 TCR beta chains that were listed as cytomegalovirus-associated.

The TCR sequence derives from a man between 18 and 35 years old in good health and CMV-seronegative. The sample taken for sequencing was PBMCs. This chain uses TRBV13 with TRBJ2-1, with 7 bases identical to TRBD2. The CDR3 loop reads CASSPGGVKGNEQFF. The CDR3, as DNA: TGTGCCAGCAGCCCTGGGGGGGTTAAGGGAAATGAGCAGTTCTTC.